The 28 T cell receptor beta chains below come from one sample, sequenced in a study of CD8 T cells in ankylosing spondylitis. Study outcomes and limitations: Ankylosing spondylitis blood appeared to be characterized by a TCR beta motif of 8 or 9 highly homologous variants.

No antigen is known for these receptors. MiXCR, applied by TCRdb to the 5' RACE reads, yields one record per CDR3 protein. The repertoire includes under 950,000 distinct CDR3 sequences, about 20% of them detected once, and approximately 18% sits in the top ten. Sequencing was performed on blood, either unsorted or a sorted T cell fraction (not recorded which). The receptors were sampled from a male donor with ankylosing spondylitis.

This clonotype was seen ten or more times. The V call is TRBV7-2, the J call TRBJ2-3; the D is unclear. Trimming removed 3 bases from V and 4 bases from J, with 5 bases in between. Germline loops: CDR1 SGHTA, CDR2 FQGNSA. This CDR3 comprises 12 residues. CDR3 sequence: CASSFFSDTQYF. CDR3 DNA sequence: TGTGCCAGCAGCTTTTTTTCAGATACGCAGTATTTT.

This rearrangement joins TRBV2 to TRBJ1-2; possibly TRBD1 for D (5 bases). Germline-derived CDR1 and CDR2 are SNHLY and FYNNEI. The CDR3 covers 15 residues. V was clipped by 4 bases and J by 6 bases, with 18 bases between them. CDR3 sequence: CASSAPLSGDNGYTF. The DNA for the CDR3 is TGTGCCAGCAGTGCACCCTTATCGGGGGATAATGGCTACACCTTC. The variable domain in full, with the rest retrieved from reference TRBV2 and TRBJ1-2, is EPEVTQTPSHQVTQMGQEVILRCVPISNHLYFYWYRQILGQKVEFLVSFYNNEISEKSEIFDDQFSVERPDGSNFTLKIRSTKLEDSAMYFCASSAPLSGDNGYTFGSGTRLTVV.

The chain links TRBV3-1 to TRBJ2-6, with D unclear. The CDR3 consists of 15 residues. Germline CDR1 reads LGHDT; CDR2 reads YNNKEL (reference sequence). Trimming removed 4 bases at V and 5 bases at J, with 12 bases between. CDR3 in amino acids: CASSPWEYRANVLTF. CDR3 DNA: TGTGCCAGCAGCCCCTGGGAATACAGGGCCAACGTCCTGACTTTC.

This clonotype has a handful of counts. In DNA, the CDR3 is TGCGCCAGCAGCTCGACAGGGGACAGCACAGATACGCAGTATTTT. This encodes CASSSTGDSTDTQYF. The rearrangement links TRBV5-1 to TRBJ2-3, with 8 bases identical to TRBD1. The germline V gene encodes CDR1 SGHRS and CDR2 YFSETQ. The CDR3 contains 15 residues. J gave up 0 bases and V 3 bases, and 3 bases lay outside the gene matches.

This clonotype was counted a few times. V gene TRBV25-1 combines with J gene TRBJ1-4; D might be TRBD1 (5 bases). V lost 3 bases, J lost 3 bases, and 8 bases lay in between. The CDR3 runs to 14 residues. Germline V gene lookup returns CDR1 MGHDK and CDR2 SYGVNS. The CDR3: CASSDRDSNEKLFF. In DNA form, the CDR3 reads TGTGCCAGCAGTGACAGGGACTCTAATGAAAAACTGTTTTTT.

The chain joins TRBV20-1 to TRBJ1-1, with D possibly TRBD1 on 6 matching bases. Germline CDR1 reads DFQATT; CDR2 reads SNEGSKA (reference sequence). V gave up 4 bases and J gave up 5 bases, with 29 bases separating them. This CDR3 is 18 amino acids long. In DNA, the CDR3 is TGCAGTGCTACACGACAAAACGACAGGAGTAGAGGTTGGACTGAAGCTTTCTTT. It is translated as CSATRQNDRSRGWTEAFF.

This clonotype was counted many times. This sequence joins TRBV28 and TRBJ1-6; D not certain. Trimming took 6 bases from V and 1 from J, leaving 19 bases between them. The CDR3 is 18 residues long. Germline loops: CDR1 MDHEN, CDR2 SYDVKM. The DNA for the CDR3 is TGTGCCAGCAGCCGAAACCGGGGATTTGTGTCCTATAATTCACCCCTCCACTTT. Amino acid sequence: CASSRNRGFVSYNSPLHF.

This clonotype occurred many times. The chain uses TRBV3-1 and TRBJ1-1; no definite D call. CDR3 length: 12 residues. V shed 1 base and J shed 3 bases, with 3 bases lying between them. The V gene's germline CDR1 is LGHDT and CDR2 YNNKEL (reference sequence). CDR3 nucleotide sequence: TGTGCCAGCAGCCAAGTTGACACTGAAGCTTTCTTT. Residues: CASSQVDTEAFF.

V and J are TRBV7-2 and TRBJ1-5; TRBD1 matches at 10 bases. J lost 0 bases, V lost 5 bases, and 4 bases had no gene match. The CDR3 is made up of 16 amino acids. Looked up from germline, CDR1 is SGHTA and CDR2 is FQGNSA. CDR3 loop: CASSQRDRGSNQPQHF. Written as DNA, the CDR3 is TGTGCCAGCAGCCAAAGGGACAGGGGTAGCAATCAGCCCCAGCATTTT.

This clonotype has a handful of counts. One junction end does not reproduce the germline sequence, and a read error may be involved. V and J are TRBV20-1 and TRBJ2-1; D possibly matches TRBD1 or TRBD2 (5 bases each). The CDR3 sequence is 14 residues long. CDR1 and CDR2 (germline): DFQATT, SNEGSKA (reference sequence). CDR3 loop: CSARGVGSYNEQFF. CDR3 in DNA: TGCAGTGCGAGAGGGGTAGGCTCCTACAATGAGCAGTTCTTC.

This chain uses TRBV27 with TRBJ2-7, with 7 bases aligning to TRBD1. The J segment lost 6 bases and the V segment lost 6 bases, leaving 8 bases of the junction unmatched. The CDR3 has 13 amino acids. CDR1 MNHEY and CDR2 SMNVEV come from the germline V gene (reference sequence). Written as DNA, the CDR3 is TGTGCCAGCAGACCAACAGGGGCGGGCGAGCAGTACTTC. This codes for CASRPTGAGEQYF.

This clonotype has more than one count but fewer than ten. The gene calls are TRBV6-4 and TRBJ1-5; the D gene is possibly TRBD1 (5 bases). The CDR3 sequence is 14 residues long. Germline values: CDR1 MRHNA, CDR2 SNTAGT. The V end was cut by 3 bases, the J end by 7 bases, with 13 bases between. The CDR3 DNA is TGTGCCAGCAGTGAGGGGGATTCGGGCCAGCCCCAGCATTTT. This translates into CASSEGDSGQPQHF.

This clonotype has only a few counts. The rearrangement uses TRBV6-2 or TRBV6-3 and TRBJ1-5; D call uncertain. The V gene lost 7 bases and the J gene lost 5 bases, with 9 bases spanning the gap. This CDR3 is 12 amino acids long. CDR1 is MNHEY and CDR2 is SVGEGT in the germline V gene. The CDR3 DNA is TGTGCCAGCAACGAGATTTATCAGCCCCAGCATTTT. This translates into CASNEIYQPQHF.

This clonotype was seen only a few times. CDR3 sequence reads: CASSQRQTALYTF. CDR3 nucleotides: TGTGCCAGCAGCCAGAGACAGACAGCCCTCTACACCTTC. The genes are TRBV3-1 and TRBJ1-2, with D perhaps matching TRBD1 (5 bases). Germline-derived CDR1 and CDR2 are LGHDT and YNNKEL (reference sequence). The CDR3 has 13 amino acids. Trimming cost V 3 bases and J 10 bases, with 15 bases left between them.

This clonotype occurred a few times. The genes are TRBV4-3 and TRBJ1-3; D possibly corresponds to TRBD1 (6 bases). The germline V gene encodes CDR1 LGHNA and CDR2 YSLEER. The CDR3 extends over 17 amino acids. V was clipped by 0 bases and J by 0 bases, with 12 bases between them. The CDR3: CASSQDAGQISGNTIYF. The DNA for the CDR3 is TGCGCCAGCAGCCAAGATGCGGGACAAATCTCTGGAAACACCATATATTTT.

CDR3 coding DNA: TGTGCCAGCAGCTTAGTTCTAGAGACAGATACGCAGTATTTT. The encoded protein is CASSLVLETDTQYF. The chain joins TRBV7-6 to TRBJ2-3; no clear D gene. This CDR3 comprises 14 residues. Trimming removed 1 base from V and 3 bases from J, with 8 bases in between. The germline CDR1 and CDR2 sequences are SGHVS and FNYEAQ.

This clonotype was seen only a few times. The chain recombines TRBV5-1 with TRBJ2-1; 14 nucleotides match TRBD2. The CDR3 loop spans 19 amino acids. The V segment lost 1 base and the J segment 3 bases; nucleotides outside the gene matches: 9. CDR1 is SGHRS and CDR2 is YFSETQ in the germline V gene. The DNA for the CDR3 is TGCGCCAGCAGCTTGCAGGTGACTAGCGGGAGGGCCGTCTACAATGAGCAGTTCTTC. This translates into CASSLQVTSGRAVYNEQFF.

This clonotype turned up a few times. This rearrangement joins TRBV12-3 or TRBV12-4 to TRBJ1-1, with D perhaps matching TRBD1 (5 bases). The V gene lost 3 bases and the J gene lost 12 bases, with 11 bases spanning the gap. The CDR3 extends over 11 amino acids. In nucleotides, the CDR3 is TGTGCCAGCAGTTTCTGGGGGATGTCTTTCTTT. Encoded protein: CASSFWGMSFF.

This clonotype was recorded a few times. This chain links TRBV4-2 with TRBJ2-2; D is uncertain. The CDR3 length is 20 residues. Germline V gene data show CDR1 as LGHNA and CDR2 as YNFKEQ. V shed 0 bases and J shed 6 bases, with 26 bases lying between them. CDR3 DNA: TGTGCCAGCAGCCAAGACTTGACCACGGGTGCAGTAACTGGCGCCGGGGAGCTGTTTTTT. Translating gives CASSQDLTTGAVTGAGELFF.

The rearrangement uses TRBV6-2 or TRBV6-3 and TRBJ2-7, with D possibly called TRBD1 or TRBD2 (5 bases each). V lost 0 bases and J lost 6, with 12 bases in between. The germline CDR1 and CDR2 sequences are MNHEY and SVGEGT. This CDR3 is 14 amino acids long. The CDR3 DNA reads TGTGCCAGCAGTTACTCAACTAGGGGCGGCGAGCAGTACGTC. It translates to CASSYSTRGGEQYV.

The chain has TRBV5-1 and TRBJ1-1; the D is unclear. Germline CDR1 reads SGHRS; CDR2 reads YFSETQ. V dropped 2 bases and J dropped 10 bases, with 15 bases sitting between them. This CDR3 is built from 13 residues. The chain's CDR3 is CASSLSWLSRAFF. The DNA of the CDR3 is TGCGCCAGCAGCTTATCATGGCTTAGTCGAGCTTTCTTT.

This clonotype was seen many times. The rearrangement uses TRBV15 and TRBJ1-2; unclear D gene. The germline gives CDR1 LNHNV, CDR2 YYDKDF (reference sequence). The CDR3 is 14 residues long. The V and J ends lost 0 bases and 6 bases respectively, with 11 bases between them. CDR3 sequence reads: CATSRDPKGDGYTF. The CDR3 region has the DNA TGTGCCACCAGCAGAGATCCGAAGGGAGATGGCTACACCTTC.

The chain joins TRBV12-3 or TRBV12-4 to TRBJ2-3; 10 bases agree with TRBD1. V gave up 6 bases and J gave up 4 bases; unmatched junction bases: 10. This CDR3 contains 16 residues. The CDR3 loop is CASSQPGQGTPDTQYF. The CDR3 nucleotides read TGTGCCAGCAGCCAACCGGGACAGGGGACGCCAGATACGCAGTATTTT.

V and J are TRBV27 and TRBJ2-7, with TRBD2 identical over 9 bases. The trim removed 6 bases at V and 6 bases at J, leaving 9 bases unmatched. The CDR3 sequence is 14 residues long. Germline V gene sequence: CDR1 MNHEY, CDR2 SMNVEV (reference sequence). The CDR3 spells CASRPAGGYVEQYF. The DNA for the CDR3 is TGTGCCAGCAGACCAGCGGGGGGTTATGTCGAGCAGTACTTC.

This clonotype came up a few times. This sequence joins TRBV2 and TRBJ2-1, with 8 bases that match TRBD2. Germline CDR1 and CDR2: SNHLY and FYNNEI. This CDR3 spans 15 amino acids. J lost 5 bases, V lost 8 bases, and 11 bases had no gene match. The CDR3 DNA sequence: TGTGCCAGCTCCGGGGGGTTAGCGGGGAACAATGAGCAGTTCTTC. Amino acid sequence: CASSGGLAGNNEQFF.

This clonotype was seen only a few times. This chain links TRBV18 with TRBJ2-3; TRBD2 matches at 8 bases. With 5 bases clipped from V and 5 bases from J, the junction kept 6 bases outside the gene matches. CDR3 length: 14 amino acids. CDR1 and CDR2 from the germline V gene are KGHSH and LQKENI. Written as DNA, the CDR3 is TGTGCCAGCTCATCGGGACTAGGTGGAGATACGCAGTATTTT. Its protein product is CASSSGLGGDTQYF.

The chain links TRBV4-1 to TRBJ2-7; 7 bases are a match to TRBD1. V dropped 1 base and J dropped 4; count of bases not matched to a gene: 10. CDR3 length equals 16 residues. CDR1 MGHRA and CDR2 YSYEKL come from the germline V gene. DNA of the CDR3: TGCGCCAGCAGCCAAGTTCTCAGGGGGAAAAGGTACGAGCAGTACTTC. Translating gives CASSQVLRGKRYEQYF.

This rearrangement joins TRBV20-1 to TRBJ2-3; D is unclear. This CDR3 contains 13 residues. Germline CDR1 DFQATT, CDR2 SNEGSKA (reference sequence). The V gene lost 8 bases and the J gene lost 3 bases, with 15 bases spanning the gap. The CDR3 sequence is CSTSPWMTDTQYF. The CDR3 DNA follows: TGCAGTACCAGCCCCTGGATGACAGATACGCAGTATTTT.